Listed below are T cell receptor beta chains from one sample, sequenced in a study of tumor-infiltrating lymphocytes in primary liver carcinoma. TCRdb called the multiplex PCR reads again in MiXCR, with one record for every CDR3 protein. The sample yields some 51,000 distinct CDR3 sequences, over 70% seen once. Sequencing was done on a sample of liver tumor tissue from sampling region 3. The receptors here all came from a man aged 35-49 years with primary liver carcinoma and hepatitis B virus infection. Each CDR3 is given with its conserved first and last residue. A D gene is named only where the DNA matches it firmly. Clone size is shown for a subset of rows, as once, few, many or a class of expanded clone.

TRBJ2-3	.	.	13	TRBV11-3	TGTGCCTGCAGCTGTGGTGGGGCAGATACGCAGTATTTT	CACSCGGADTQYF
TRBJ1-4	.	.	15	TRBV14	TGTGCCAGCAGCCTACTCGGGGCAGCTAATGAAAAACTGTTTTTT	CASSLLGAANEKLFF
TRBJ2-3	.	.	15	TRBV5-1	TGCGCCAGCAGCTTACTAGTGGGGGGCACAGATACGCAGTATTTT	CASSLLVGGTDTQYF
TRBJ1-2	.	.	13	TRBV11-2	TGTGCCAGCAGCTTAGAGGGGAAGTATGGCTGCACTTTC	CASSLEGKYGCTF
TRBJ2-3	TRBD2	.	17	TRBV4-2	TGTGCCAGCAGCCCTCAGATGGGACTAGAAACAACAGATACGCAGTATTTT	CASSPQMGLETTDTQYF
TRBJ2-7	.	.	14	TRBV2	TGTGCCAGCAGTCCGGCAGACGGGGGATACGAGCAGTACTTC	CASSPADGGYEQYF
TRBJ2-2	.	.	13	TRBV30	TGTGCCTGGCGGGGGCTCCGCACCGGGAAGCTGTATTTT	CAWRGLRTGKLYF
TRBJ2-7	.	.	13	TRBV4-1	TGCGCCAGCAGCCATGAGGAGGGCCGCGAGCAGTACTTT	CASSHEEGREQYF
TRBJ1-5	.	.	15	TRBV6-5	TGTGCTAGCAGTCCGATAGGGGCTCCGAATCAGCCCCAGCATTTT	CASSPIGAPNQPQHF
TRBJ2-7	TRBD1	once	18	TRBV10-3	TGTGCCATCAGTGAGATGACAGGGATGGTCCGCTATCCCTACGAGCAGTGCTTC	CAISEMTGMVRYPYEQCF
TRBJ2-7	.	once	19	TRBV10-3	TGTGCCATCAGTGAATTCCCCCTCCAGACCGGGACAAGGAACTACGAGCAGTACTTC	CAISEFPLQTGTRNYEQYF
TRBJ2-6	TRBD2	.	16	TRBV6-5	TGTGCCAGCAGGGGAGGGGACGGATCCGGGGCCAACGTCCTGACTTTC	CASRGGDGSGANVLTF
TRBJ2-1	.	once	16	TRBV7-9	TGTGCCAGCAGCCCGGACAGGGAGGGAGTCTGGGATGAGCACTTCTTC	CASSPDREGVWDEHFF
TRBJ2-7	TRBD1	.	12	TRBV29-1	TGCAGTGTTGGGCAGGGGGCCTACGGACAGTACTTC	CSVGQGAYGQYF
TRBJ2-1	TRBD2	.	13	TRBV2	TGTGCCAGTATTTACCAGGGCGGGACTAGCAAGTTCTTC	CASIYQGGTSKFF
TRBJ1-6	TRBD1	.	14	TRBV11-2	TGTGCCAGCTGCTTACAGGGGGCGAGTTCACTCCTCCACTTT	CASCLQGASSLLHF
TRBJ1-6	.	.	15	TRBV6-5	TGTGCCAGCAGTTTGACAGTGGATCCTAATTCAGCCCTGCACTTT	CASSLTVDPNSALHF
TRBJ2-5	.	.	17	TRBV5-5	TGTGCCAGCAGCTTGGGGCTAGCAAGAGGGTATAGAGAGACCCAGTACTTC	CASSLGLARGYRETQYF
TRBJ2-6	.	few	16	TRBV9	TGTGCCAGCAGCTCAAGGGACTTCTCTGGGGCCAACGTCCTGACTTTC	CASSSRDFSGANVLTF
TRBJ2-1	.	.	16	TRBV6-5	.	CVSSYSCGRIYNEQFF
TRBJ2-3	.	.	14	TRBV11-2	TGTGCCAGAGGGCCATGGGGGCCCGCAGATACGCAGTATTTT	CARGPWGPADTQYF
TRBJ2-3	.	once	16	TRBV7-9	TGTGCCGGCACTAACTTGGACAGAGACGGCACAGATACGCAGTATTTT	CAGTNLDRDGTDTQYF
TRBJ2-1	.	.	13	TRBV11-2	TGTGCAAGCAGCCCAAAGGGCCCGTCCGAGCAGTTCTTC	CASSPKGPSEQFF
TRBJ2-7	TRBD1	.	13	TRBV4-1	TGCGCCAGCAGCGGGACAGGGGCCCACGAGCAGTACTTC	CASSGTGAHEQYF
TRBJ2-2	.	.	16	TRBV6-2/TRBV6-3	TGTGCCAGCAGCGAACTTTACGGGCGGGACATCGGGGAGCTGTTTTTT	CASSELYGRDIGELFF
TRBJ2-1	.	once	16	TRBV4-2	TGTGCCAGCAGTCTCGGGCTTGGGGGCCCCTGGGATGAGCAGTTCTTC	CASSLGLGGPWDEQFF
TRBJ2-7	.	.	12	TRBV6-1	TGTGCCAGGAGTAACGGATCCTATGAGCAGTACTTC	CARSNGSYEQYF
TRBJ1-5	.	once	13	TRBV6-1	TGTGCCAGCAGCAGGCGGGGAGGTCAGCTCCAGCATTTT	CASSRRGGQLQHF
TRBJ2-4	.	few	15	TRBV2	TGTGCCAGCTTTTCCCCGCGTGAACCGAAAAACATTCAGTACTTC	CASFSPREPKNIQYF
TRBJ2-5	TRBD1	.	13	TRBV2	TGTGCTAGCAGTGGGACAGGACAAGAGACCCAGCACTTC	CASSGTGQETQHF
TRBJ2-1	TRBD2	.	15	TRBV5-6	TGTGCCAGCAGTTCCGGACTAGTGGGGTACAATCAGCAGTTCTTC	CASSSGLVGYNQQFF
TRBJ2-5	.	few	19	TRBV7-9	TGTGCCAGCAGCTTAGCATTCCCCCTCCCCGCTCTAGCGAGCAGCGACCAGTACTTC	CASSLAFPLPALASSDQYF
TRBJ2-1	TRBD2	.	16	TRBV11-2	TGTGCCAGCAACTTGGAAGGGACTATCGGGAGGGATGAGCAGTTCTTC	CASNLEGTIGRDEQFF
TRBJ1-2	TRBD1	.	14	TRBV11-2	TGTGCCAGCAGCTCAGCCGACAGGGACTACGACTACACCTTC	CASSSADRDYDYTF
TRBJ2-1	.	once	15	TRBV7-9	TGTGTCAGCAGCCCCCGGGGGACGAGGAGCAATGAGCAGTTCTTC	CVSSPRGTRSNEQFF
TRBJ1-5	.	.	16	TRBV12-3/TRBV12-4	TGTGCCAGCAGTTTAGATGCTGGGAAGGGTAATCAGCCCCGGCATTTT	CASSLDAGKGNQPRHF
TRBJ2-7	TRBD1	few	14	TRBV18	TGTGCCAGCTCACCGAGACAGGGGGTATACGAGCAGTACTTC	CASSPRQGVYEQYF
TRBJ2-3	.	many	14	TRBV29-1	TGCAGCGGCTCAACGCAGGGTGTTGGAGATACGCAGTATTTT	CSGSTQGVGDTQYF
TRBJ2-2	TRBD2	once	18	TRBV6-5	TGTGCCAGCAGTCTTCTCGGACAAGCGGGAGGACCGATCGGGGAGCTGTTTTTT	CASSLLGQAGGPIGELFF
TRBJ1-1	.	.	14	TRBV11-2	TGTGCCAGCGGCACAGCCCGTTCCGTAACTGAAGCTTCCTTT	CASGTARSVTEASF
TRBJ2-1	.	.	12	TRBV11-2	TGTGCCAGCCGCCCGGAGCACAATAAGCAGTTCTTC	CASRPEHNKQFF
TRBJ2-1	.	.	15	TRBV6-1	TGTGCCAACAGTCCTCTTCAGGGCTCCTATAATGAGCAGTTCTTC	CANSPLQGSYNEQFF
TRBJ1-3	.	.	13	TRBV29-1	TGCAGCGTTGGACGGCATGACGGGGCCACCATATATTTT	CSVGRHDGATIYF
TRBJ1-2	.	.	12	TRBV12-3/TRBV12-4	TGTACCAGCAGTTTGGGCAGGGACGGCTACACCTTC	CTSSLGRDGYTF
TRBJ2-7	.	many	13	TRBV30	TGTGCCTGGATCCGGACACCCCACTACGAGCAGTACTTC	CAWIRTPHYEQYF
TRBJ2-7	.	.	14	TRBV6-5	TGTGCCAGCAGTTCTTCACAGGTTCCCTACGGGCAGTACTTT	CASSSSQVPYGQYF
TRBJ2-7	.	.	11	TRBV2	TGTGGCAGTGTCCGGGGCGGCGAGCAGTACTTC	CGSVRGGEQYF
TRBJ2-2	.	.	16	TRBV12-5	TGTGCTAATGGTCCCCCGGGCACCTCGAACACCGGGGAGCTGTTTTTT	CANGPPGTSNTGELFF
TRBJ2-2	.	.	12	TRBV29-1	TGCAGCGTTGACCAAGGACTCGTGGAGCTGTTTTTT	CSVDQGLVELFF